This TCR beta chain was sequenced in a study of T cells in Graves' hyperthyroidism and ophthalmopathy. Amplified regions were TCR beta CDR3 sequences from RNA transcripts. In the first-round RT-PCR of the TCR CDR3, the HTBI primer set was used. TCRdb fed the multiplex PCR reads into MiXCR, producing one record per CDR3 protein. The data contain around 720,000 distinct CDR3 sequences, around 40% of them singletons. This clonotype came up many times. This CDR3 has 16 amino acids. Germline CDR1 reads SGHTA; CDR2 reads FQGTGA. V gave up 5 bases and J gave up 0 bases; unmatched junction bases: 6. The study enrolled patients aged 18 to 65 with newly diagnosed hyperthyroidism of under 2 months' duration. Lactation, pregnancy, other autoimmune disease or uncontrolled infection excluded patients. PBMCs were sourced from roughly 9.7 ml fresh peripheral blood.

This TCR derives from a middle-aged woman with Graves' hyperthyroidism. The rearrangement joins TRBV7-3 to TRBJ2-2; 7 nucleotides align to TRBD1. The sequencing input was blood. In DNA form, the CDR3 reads TGTGCCAGCAGCCCCACCGGGACAGCGAACACCGGGGAGCTGTTTTTT. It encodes CASSPTGTANTGELFF.